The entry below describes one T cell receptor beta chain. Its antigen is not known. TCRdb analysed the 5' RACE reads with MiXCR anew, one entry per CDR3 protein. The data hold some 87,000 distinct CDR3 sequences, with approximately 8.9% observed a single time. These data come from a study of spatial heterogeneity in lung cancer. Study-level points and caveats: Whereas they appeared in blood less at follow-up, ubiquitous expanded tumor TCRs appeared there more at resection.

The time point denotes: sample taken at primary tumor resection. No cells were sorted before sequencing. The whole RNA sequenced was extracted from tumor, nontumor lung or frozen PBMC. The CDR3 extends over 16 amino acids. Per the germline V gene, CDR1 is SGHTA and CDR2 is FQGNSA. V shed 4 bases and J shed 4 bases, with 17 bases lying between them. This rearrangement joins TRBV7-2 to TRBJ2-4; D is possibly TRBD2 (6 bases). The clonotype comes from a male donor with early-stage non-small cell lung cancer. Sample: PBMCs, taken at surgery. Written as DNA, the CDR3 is TGTGCCAGCAGCTCCCAGCCCGGGGCGGGGAAAAACATTCAGTACTTC. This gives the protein CASSSQPGAGKNIQYF.